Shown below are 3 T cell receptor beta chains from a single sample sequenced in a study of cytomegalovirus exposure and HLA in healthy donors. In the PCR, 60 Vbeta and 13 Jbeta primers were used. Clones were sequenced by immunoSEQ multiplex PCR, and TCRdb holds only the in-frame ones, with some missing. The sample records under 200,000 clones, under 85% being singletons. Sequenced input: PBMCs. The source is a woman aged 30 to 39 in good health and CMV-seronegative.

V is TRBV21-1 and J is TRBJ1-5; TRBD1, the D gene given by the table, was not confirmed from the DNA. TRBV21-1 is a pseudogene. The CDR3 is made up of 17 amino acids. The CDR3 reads CASSSYPRRWSGQPQHF. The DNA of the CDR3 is TGTGCCAGCAGCTCTTACCCGCGCAGGTGGTCAGGGCAGCCCCAGCATTTT.

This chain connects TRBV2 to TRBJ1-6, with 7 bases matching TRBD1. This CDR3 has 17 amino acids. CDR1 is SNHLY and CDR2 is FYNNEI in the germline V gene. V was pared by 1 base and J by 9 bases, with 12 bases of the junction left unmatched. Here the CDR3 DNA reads TGTGCCAGCAGTGAAGGAGGAACAGGGGATCGAGGTTCACCCCTCCACTTT. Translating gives CASSEGGTGDRGSPLHF.

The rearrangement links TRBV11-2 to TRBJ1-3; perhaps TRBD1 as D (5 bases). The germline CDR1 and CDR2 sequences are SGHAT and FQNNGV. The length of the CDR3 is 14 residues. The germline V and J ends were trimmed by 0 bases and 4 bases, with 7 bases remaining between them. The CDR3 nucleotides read TGTGCCAGCAGCTTAGAGCGGGGGGGAAACACCATATATTTT. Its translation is CASSLERGGNTIYF.